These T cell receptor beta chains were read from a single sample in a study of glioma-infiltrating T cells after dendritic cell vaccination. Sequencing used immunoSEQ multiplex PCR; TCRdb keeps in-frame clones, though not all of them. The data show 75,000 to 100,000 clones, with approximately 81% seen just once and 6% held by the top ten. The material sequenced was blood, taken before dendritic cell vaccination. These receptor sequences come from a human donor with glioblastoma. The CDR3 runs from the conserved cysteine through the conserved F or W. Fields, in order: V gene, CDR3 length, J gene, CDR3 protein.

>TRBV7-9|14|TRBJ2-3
CASSADLGADTQYF
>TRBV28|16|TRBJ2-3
CASSKGLAGGSDTQYF
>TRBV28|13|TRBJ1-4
CASSLESPEKLFF
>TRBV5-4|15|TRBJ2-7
CASSSNPGLPYEQYF
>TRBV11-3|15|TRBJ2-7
CASSVTSGGSYEQYF
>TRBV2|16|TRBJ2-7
CASSRPAWGSPYEQYF
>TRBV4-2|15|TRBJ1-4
CASRPTPQGDEKLFF
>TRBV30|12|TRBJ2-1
CAWTGLHNEQFF
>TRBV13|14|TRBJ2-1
CASSFRAGINEQFF
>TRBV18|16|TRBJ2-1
CASSLSGLGSYNEQFF
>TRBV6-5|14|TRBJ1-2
CATLGAGGLYGYTF
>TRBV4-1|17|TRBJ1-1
CASSQEPFPDQNTEAFF
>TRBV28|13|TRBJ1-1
CANQRGPGTEAFF